This T cell receptor beta chain was obtained from a study of blood T cells in healthy people across ages. Per the germline V gene, CDR1 is DFQATT and CDR2 is SNEGSKA (reference sequence). V gave up 6 bases and J gave up 2 bases, with 13 bases separating them. The CDR3 sequence is 13 residues long. This clonotype turned up a few times. Its antigen remains unknown. Study-level findings and limits: No one knew whether donors had CMV, which possibly confounded expanded clonotype changes. The diversity estimates, figures obtained from one million T cells, were considered underestimates. Age brought a roughly linear fall in TCR beta diversity measured per million T cells.

Together with a sample-barcoded 5' primer, a J-beta primer mix was included in a second PCR lasting roughly 6 to 12 cycles. All samples yielded 2.5 million or more CDR3-containing paired-end reads. TCRdb re-derived calls from the 5' RACE reads in MiXCR, one entry per CDR3 protein. The data show 800,000 to 950,000 distinct CDR3 sequences, around 36% seen once. This clonotype was sampled from a young man in good health. The chain is built from TRBV20-1 and TRBJ1-2; D gene unclear. Sequencing input: blood. The CDR3 DNA follows: TGCAGTGCCCCGGAGGAATCGAACTATGGCTACACCTTC. Translation: CSAPEESNYGYTF.